The 32 T cell receptor beta chains in this list originate from one sample, sequenced in a study of T cells in localized non-small cell lung cancer. The protocol was immunoSEQ multiplex PCR, while the TCRdb copy is restricted to in-frame clones and leaves out a portion. Of more than 8,000 clones in the sample, 90% were seen once. Sequenced here: peripheral blood, sampled before any cancer treatment. These receptors were collected from a male donor aged 60 or over with stage III squamous cell lung carcinoma.

The chain couples TRBV4-1 to TRBJ1-2; D is perhaps TRBD1 (5 bases). Germline assignment: CDR1 MGHRA and CDR2 YSYEKL. Trimming removed 6 bases from V and 0 bases from J, with 14 bases in between. The CDR3 is 15 amino acids. The CDR3 DNA reads TGCGCCAGCAGAAGTGTGGGGGATACTAACTATGGCTACACCTTC. As protein: CASRSVGDTNYGYTF.

The chain links TRBV9 to TRBJ1-5; D ambiguous. With 1 base removed from V and 0 bases from J, the gap between germline ends came to 8 bases. The CDR3 runs to 15 residues. Germline CDR1 is SGDLS and CDR2 is YYNGEE. The CDR3 coding sequence is TGTGCCAGCAGCGTAACGGCAGATAGCAATCAGCCCCAGCATTTT. Residues: CASSVTADSNQPQHF.

This sequence joins TRBV5-5 and TRBJ1-4, with D tentatively TRBD1 (6 bases). This CDR3 has 14 residues. Trimming pared 4 bases from V and 4 bases from J, leaving 11 bases between. The germline V gene has CDR1 SGHKS and CDR2 YYEKEE (reference sequence). The CDR3 region has the DNA TGTGCCAGCAGCGACGGGGGGCATAATGAAAAACTGTTTTTT. It is translated as CASSDGGHNEKLFF.

The chain has TRBV10-3 and TRBJ2-5, with D possibly matching TRBD1 (8 bases). V lost 6 bases and J 5 bases, leaving 16 bases between the germline ends. The CDR3 covers 14 residues. Germline V gene data show CDR1 as ENHRY and CDR2 as SYGVKD. CDR3 sequence: CAIRDGQGGETQYF. For the CDR3, the DNA is TGTGCCATCAGGGACGGACAGGGAGGGGAGACCCAGTACTTC.

This chain joins TRBV5-6 and TRBJ2-1; 9 nucleotides match TRBD2. Germline CDR1 and CDR2: SGHDT and YYEEEE. Germline trimming cut 0 bases from V and 8 bases from J; bases unmatched to any gene: 3. This CDR3 has 14 amino acids. The CDR3 DNA reads as TGTGCCAGCAGCTTGGGCGGGGGGGCCGATGAGCAGTTCTTC. Translation gives CASSLGGGADEQFF. Variable domain in full (rest from reference TRBV5-6 and TRBJ2-1): DAGVTQSPTHLIKTRGQQVTLRCSPKSGHDTVSWYQQALGQGPQFIFQYYEEEERQRGNFPDRFSGHQFPNYSSELNVNALLLGDSALYLCASSLGGGADEQFFGPGTRLTVL.

The chain recombines TRBV7-2 with TRBJ2-2; 9 bases match TRBD2. The germline gives CDR1 SGHTA, CDR2 FQGNSA. Germline trimming cut 3 bases from V and 2 bases from J; bases unmatched to any gene: 4. CDR3 size: 16 residues. The CDR3 DNA follows: TGTGCCAGCAGCTTGGTAGCGGGGGCCAACACCGGGGAGCTGTTTTTT. It is translated as CASSLVAGANTGELFF.

V usage is TRBV7-8 and J usage is TRBJ2-7; 10 bases match TRBD1. V trimming: 4 bases; J trimming: 3 bases; junction bases outside the gene matches: 3. The germline V gene encodes CDR1 SGHVS and CDR2 FQNEAQ. The CDR3 is made up of 14 amino acids. CDR3: CASSSTGGRYEQYF. In DNA form, the CDR3 reads TGTGCCAGCAGCTCGACAGGGGGCCGCTACGAGCAGTACTTC.

This chain links TRBV5-1 with TRBJ2-3; possible D gene TRBD2, 5 bases. V lost 4 bases and J 2 bases, leaving 14 bases between the germline ends. The CDR3 spans 15 residues. The germline gives CDR1 SGHRS, CDR2 YFSETQ. The CDR3 coding sequence is TGCGCCAGCAGCCGGTCGGCGACTATCACAGATACGCAGTATTTT. Residues: CASSRSATITDTQYF.

DNA for the CDR3: TGTGCCAGCAGTTACTCGAGGCAGGGAAATCAGCCCCAGCATTTT. This encodes CASSYSRQGNQPQHF. V is TRBV6-5 and J is TRBJ1-5; perhaps TRBD1 as D (5 bases). This CDR3 region has 15 residues. Germline-derived CDR1 and CDR2 are MNHEY and SVGAGI. Trimming took 0 bases from V and 4 from J, leaving 10 bases between them.

The rearrangement joins TRBV7-8 to TRBJ2-3, with TRBD2 matching 8 bases. CDR1 is SGHVS, CDR2 FQNEAQ, per germline. The CDR3 runs to 18 residues. Unmatched junction bases numbered 17, after V lost 7 bases and J lost 2 bases. This chain's CDR3 is CASTTFRGGRSATDTQYF. CDR3 DNA: TGTGCCAGCACCACCTTTCGGGGGGGCCGGTCTGCCACAGATACGCAGTATTTT.

V and J are TRBV11-3 and TRBJ2-3; a possible D gene is TRBD1 (6 bases). This CDR3 is 14 amino acids long. The germline CDR1 and CDR2 sequences are SGHNT and YENEEA. V was pared by 8 bases and J by 2 bases, with 14 bases between. CDR3 residues: CASGQPAYTDTQYF. The DNA of the CDR3 is TGTGCCAGCGGACAGCCGGCCTACACAGATACGCAGTATTTT.

This clone showed up just a few times. The rearrangement links TRBV4-2 to TRBJ1-5; no clear D gene. In germline, CDR1 is LGHNA, CDR2 YNFKEQ. The CDR3 runs to 17 residues. The V and J ends lost 2 bases and 7 bases respectively, with 21 bases between them. CDR3 sequence reads: CASSQFSGVSLFQPQHF. The CDR3, as DNA: TGTGCCAGCAGCCAATTTAGCGGTGTGTCGCTCTTCCAGCCCCAGCATTTT.

The chain combines TRBV19 with TRBJ2-5; 9 bases line up with TRBD2. This CDR3 is built from 18 residues. The germline CDR1 and CDR2 sequences are LNHDA and SQIVND (reference sequence). V shed 3 bases, J shed 5 bases, and the junction held 16 bases outside the gene matches. Here the CDR3 reads CASSIPAGGPGFRETQYF. As DNA, the CDR3 is TGTGCCAGTAGTATCCCGGCGGGGGGGCCAGGGTTTCGGGAGACCCAGTACTTC.

V usage is TRBV10-2 and J usage is TRBJ1-1; D might be TRBD1 (6 bases). The CDR3 contains 10 residues. From germline, CDR1 is WSHSY and CDR2 SAAADI. V lost 6 bases, J lost 12 bases, and 11 bases lay in between. DNA for the CDR3: TGCGCCAGCAGCACAGGGTTAACTTTCTTT. Amino acids: CASSTGLTFF.

The chain is built from TRBV6-1 and TRBJ1-5; 8 bases align to TRBD1. V lost 6 bases to trimming and J lost 4 bases; unmatched junction nucleotides: 8. CDR1 and CDR2 from the germline V gene are MNHNS and SASEGT. CDR3 size: 15 residues. In DNA form, the CDR3 reads TGTGCCAGCAGCGAGGACAGGGTTTTTAATCAGCCCCAGCATTTT. The encoded protein is CASSEDRVFNQPQHF.

The chain carries TRBV9 and TRBJ2-7; D ambiguous. The CDR3 has 16 residues. Germline V CDR1 and CDR2: SGDLS, YYNGEE. The ends were cut back, 0 bases at V and 2 bases at J, with 15 bases in the middle. The CDR3 sequence: CASSVDPGLATYEQYF. CDR3 sequence (DNA): TGTGCCAGCAGCGTAGACCCCGGTCTGGCTACCTACGAGCAGTACTTC.

This chain joins TRBV7-8 and TRBJ2-3; D uncertain. In germline, CDR1 is SGHVS, CDR2 FQNEAQ. The CDR3 is 13 amino acids. With 4 bases removed from V and 4 bases from J, the gap between germline ends came to 9 bases. The DNA for the CDR3 is TGTGCCAGCAGCTCGGCGGTGGCAGATACGCAGTATTTT. Translation gives CASSSAVADTQYF.

The genes are TRBV2 and TRBJ2-3; D is ambiguous. The V gene lost 3 bases and the J gene lost 1 base, with 11 bases spanning the gap. Germline V gene lookup returns CDR1 SNHLY and CDR2 FYNNEI. The CDR3 consists of 15 residues. The CDR3 is CASSEGETRTDTQYF. Written as DNA, the CDR3 is TGTGCCAGCAGTGAGGGCGAAACTCGCACAGATACGCAGTATTTT. The full variable domain, completed using reference TRBV2 and TRBJ2-3, is EPEVTQTPSHQVTQMGQEVILRCVPISNHLYFYWYRQILGQKVEFLVSFYNNEISEKSEIFDDQFSVERPDGSNFTLKIRSTKLEDSAMYFCASSEGETRTDTQYFGPGTRLTVL.

This rearrangement joins TRBV6-5 to TRBJ2-5; 10 bases are shared with TRBD2. V lost 4 bases and J lost 2; bases outside the gene matches: 7. CDR1 is MNHEY and CDR2 is SVGAGI in the germline V gene. CDR3 length: 16 amino acids. The CDR3 region has the DNA TGTGCCAGCAGTTGGGAACTAGCGGGGAGACAAGAGACCCAGTACTTC. Translated, it gives CASSWELAGRQETQYF.

This clone was counted only a few times. CDR3 in DNA: TGTGCCATCAAGGGGGCTGGGGAGCTGTTTTTT. Its translation is CAIKGAGELFF. The chain links TRBV10-3 to TRBJ2-2, with 7 bases identical to TRBD1. The germline CDR1 and CDR2 sequences are ENHRY and SYGVKD. J gave up 8 bases and V 7 bases, and 1 base lay outside the gene matches. The CDR3 is made up of 11 amino acids.

V usage is TRBV28 and J usage is TRBJ1-6, with a possible D match to TRBD1 (5 bases). The CDR3 length is 15 residues. The germline V gene encodes CDR1 MDHEN and CDR2 SYDVKM. Trimming shortened V by 2 bases and J by 12 bases, and 17 bases separated the two germline ends. The CDR3 nucleotides are TGTGCCAGCAGTTTAAGGGGTAGGGGTATCGTACCCCTCCACTTT. This encodes CASSLRGRGIVPLHF. The whole variable domain, filled in from reference TRBV28 and TRBJ1-6, reads DVKVTQSSRYLVKRTGEKVFLECVQDMDHENMFWYRQDPGLGLRLIYFSYDVKMKEKGDIPEGYSVSREKKERFSLILESASTNQTSMYLCASSLRGRGIVPLHFGNGTRLTVT.

This clone was found once. The chain recombines TRBV15 with TRBJ1-2, with 7 bases matching TRBD1. Germline lookup yields CDR1 LNHNV and CDR2 YYDKDF (reference sequence). The V and J ends lost 0 bases and 6 bases, in that order; junction bases with no gene match: 13. The CDR3 is 17 residues long. The CDR3: CATSRDYGSTGSHGYTF. In DNA form, the CDR3 reads TGTGCCACCAGCAGAGACTATGGGTCGACAGGGTCTCATGGCTACACCTTC.

The chain links TRBV30 to TRBJ2-2; D ambiguous. Per germline, CDR1 GTSNPN and CDR2 SVGIG (reference sequence). CDR3 size: 14 residues. V shed 2 bases and J shed 1 base, with 8 bases lying between them. CDR3 protein: CAWSLPGNTGELFF. CDR3 DNA: TGTGCCTGGAGTCTCCCGGGGAACACCGGGGAGCTGTTTTTT. The full variable domain, its missing parts supplied by reference TRBV30 and TRBJ2-2, is SQTIHQWPATLVQPVGSPLSLECTVEGTSNPNLYWYRQAAGRGLQLLFYSVGIGQISSEVPQNLSASRPQDRQFILSSKKLLLSDSGFYLCAWSLPGNTGELFFGEGSRLTVL.

The J gene is TRBJ1-6, the V gene TRBV9; a possible D gene is TRBD1 (5 bases). This CDR3 contains 15 residues. The ends were cut back, 3 bases at V and 6 bases at J, with 13 bases in the middle. CDR1 is SGDLS, CDR2 YYNGEE, per germline. CDR3 nucleotide sequence: TGTGCCAGCAGCGCTCGGGACGGGGGTAATTCACCCCTCCACTTT. It specifies CASSARDGGNSPLHF. The variable domain in full, with the rest retrieved from reference TRBV9 and TRBJ1-6, is DSGVTQTPKHLITATGQRVTLRCSPRSGDLSVYWYQQSLDQGLQFLIQYYNGEERAKGNILERFSAQQFPDLHSELNLSSLELGDSALYFCASSARDGGNSPLHFGNGTRLTVT.

The chain joins TRBV2 to TRBJ1-1; tentative D call: TRBD1 (5 bases). The V end lost 4 bases, the J end lost 0 bases, and 12 bases lay between the germline ends. The germline V gene has CDR1 SNHLY and CDR2 FYNNEI. CDR3 length: 15 amino acids. This CDR3 is CASSGYRSMNTEAFF. In DNA, the CDR3 is TGTGCCAGCAGTGGTTACAGGAGCATGAACACTGAAGCTTTCTTT.

The chain carries TRBV19 and TRBJ1-5, with 9 bases lining up with TRBD1. The CDR3 is 17 amino acids. Trimming took 3 bases from V and 2 from J; bases not matched to a gene: 8. Germline CDR1 LNHDA, CDR2 SQIVND (reference sequence). The chain's CDR3 is CASSIWTGVSGNQPQHF. The CDR3 nucleotides read TGTGCCAGTAGTATTTGGACAGGGGTTTCGGGCAATCAGCCCCAGCATTTT.

The V and J genes are TRBV6-6 and TRBJ2-2, with D perhaps matching TRBD2 (5 bases). There are 13 residues in the CDR3. Germline V gene lookup returns CDR1 MNHNY and CDR2 SVGAGI (reference sequence). V lost 7 bases to trimming and J lost 5 bases, with 11 bases between them. The CDR3: CASTNPGTGELFF. The CDR3, as DNA: TGTGCCAGCACCAATCCGGGGACCGGGGAGCTGTTTTTT.

This chain uses TRBV7-2 with TRBJ2-1; TRBD2 matches at 8 bases. The CDR3 consists of 14 residues. J was trimmed by 6 bases and V by 3 bases; bases with no gene match: 4. Per the germline V gene, CDR1 is SGHTA and CDR2 is FQGNSA. The CDR3 spells CASSFGTRPNEQFF. CDR3 DNA sequence: TGTGCCAGCAGCTTTGGGACTAGGCCCAATGAGCAGTTCTTC.

The chain employs TRBV7-9 and TRBJ1-5; 10 nucleotides line up with TRBD1. Germline assignment: CDR1 SEHNR and CDR2 FQNEAQ (reference sequence). This CDR3 is 15 amino acids long. V lost 5 bases, J lost 5 bases, and 6 bases stayed unmatched. The DNA of the CDR3 is TGTGCCAGCAGCCCGGGACAGGGGCCTGATCAGCCCCAGCATTTT. Protein: CASSPGQGPDQPQHF.

The chain is built from TRBV7-3 and TRBJ1-2, with D unclear. CDR1 is SGHTA, CDR2 FQGTGA, per germline. The CDR3 covers 13 residues. V lost 2 bases and J 10 bases, leaving 14 bases between the germline ends. CDR3 sequence (DNA): TGTGCCAGCAGCTTAGGGAACATGGCTGCCTACACCTTC. Its protein product is CASSLGNMAAYTF.

This sequence joins TRBV28 and TRBJ1-2, with D unresolved. The CDR3 contains 14 residues. Looked up from germline, CDR1 is MDHEN and CDR2 is SYDVKM. V lost 6 bases to trimming and J lost 2 bases, with 13 bases between them. This CDR3 is CASSLDTTNYGYTF. The DNA of the CDR3 is TGTGCCAGCAGCCTCGACACAACGAACTATGGCTACACCTTC.

This clone occurred a few times. J is TRBJ2-5 and V is TRBV7-8; perhaps TRBD2 as D (5 bases). This CDR3 region has 17 residues. Trimming left V 4 bases short and J 2 bases short, with 20 bases between. CDR1 is SGHVS, CDR2 FQNEAQ, per germline. The CDR3 here is CASSSAQRKYDQETQYF. The DNA for the CDR3 is TGTGCCAGCAGCTCGGCTCAGCGGAAATATGATCAAGAGACCCAGTACTTC.